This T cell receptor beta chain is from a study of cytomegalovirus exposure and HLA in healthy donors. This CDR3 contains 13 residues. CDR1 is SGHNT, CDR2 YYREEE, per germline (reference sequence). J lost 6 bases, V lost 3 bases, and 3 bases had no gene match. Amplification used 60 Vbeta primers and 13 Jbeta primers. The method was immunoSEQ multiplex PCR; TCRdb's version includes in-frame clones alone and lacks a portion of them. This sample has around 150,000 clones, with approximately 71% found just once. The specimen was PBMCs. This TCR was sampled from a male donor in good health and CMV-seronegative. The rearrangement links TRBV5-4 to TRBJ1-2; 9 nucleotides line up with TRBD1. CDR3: CASSWDRVDGYTF. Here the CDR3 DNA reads TGTGCCAGCAGCTGGGACAGGGTTGATGGCTACACCTTC.